This is a list of T cell receptor beta chains from one sample in a study of T-cell reconstitution after alpha-beta-depleted transplantation in children. Via MiXCR, TCRdb re-called the PCR reads, giving one row per CDR3 protein. Among over 200,000 distinct CDR3 sequences listed, roughly 10% were seen once. Sequenced here: PBMCs, sampled before TCRalphabeta/CD19-depleted stem cell transplant. The receptor set was obtained from a child younger than two with acute myeloid leukemia, due to receive a stem cell transplant. Each CDR3 is given with its conserved first and last residue. Each record gives: V gene, clone size, D gene, J gene, CDR3 DNA, CDR3 protein. The D gene is left open where the match is weak. Expanded clones get a size class; other rows say once, few or many, or leave the size out.

TRBV7-2	many	NA	TRBJ1-3	TGTGCCAGCAGCTTAGCGCTCCATCCTGGAAACACCATATATTTT	CASSLALHPGNTIYF
TRBV18	many	NA	TRBJ2-3	TGTGCCAGCTCAACGTCTAGCACAGATACGCAGTATTTT	CASSTSSTDTQYF
TRBV12-3/TRBV12-4	many	NA	TRBJ1-6	TGTGCCACCTCGGACCGCCGTGGAAATTCACCCCTCCACTTT	CATSDRRGNSPLHF
TRBV5-1	NA	NA	TRBJ1-2	TGCGCCAGCAGCCTAGGCAGGGACCTCCGCGATGGCTACACCTTC	CASSLGRDLRDGYTF
TRBV27	many	TRBD1	TRBJ1-1	TGTGCCAGCAGTTTCCAAGGGGGCGCGGACACTGAAGCTTTCTTT	CASSFQGGADTEAFF
TRBV15	few	TRBD1	TRBJ2-2	TGTGCCACCAGCAGGGACAGGGATTATACCGGGGAGCTGTTTTTT	CATSRDRDYTGELFF
TRBV6-4	many	NA	TRBJ2-1	TGTGCCAGCAGTGACGGGAGCTCCTACAATGAGCAGTTCTTC	CASSDGSSYNEQFF
TRBV11-2	many	NA	TRBJ1-1	TGTGCCAGCAGCTTCAGGGGAAGGGGCACTGAAGCTTTCTTT	CASSFRGRGTEAFF
TRBV4-2	many	NA	TRBJ1-5	TGTGCCAGCAGCCAAGATTCTGGTCGGTGGGATCAGCCCCAGCATTTT	CASSQDSGRWDQPQHF
TRBV5-1	many	NA	TRBJ2-3	TGCGCCAGCAGCTTGGAAGGAAACCCCCAAGATACGCAGTATTTT	CASSLEGNPQDTQYF
TRBV3-1	NA	NA	TRBJ2-3	TGTGTCAGCAGCCGGACTCTGTGTGGCACAGATACGCAGTATTTT	CVSSRTLCGTDTQYF
TRBV5-1	many	NA	TRBJ1-1	TGCGCCAGCAGCTCCCGGGGGGCCCCAGGGACTGAAGCTTTCTTT	CASSSRGAPGTEAFF
TRBV29-1	many	TRBD1	TRBJ2-1	TGCAGCGTAGCCGGGACAGGGGACCACAATGAGCAGTTCTTC	CSVAGTGDHNEQFF
TRBV10-3	NA	NA	TRBJ2-1	TGTGCCATCAGTGAGTCGTTTAGTACAATCAATGAGCAGTTCTTC	CAISESFSTINEQFF
TRBV10-3	many	TRBD2	TRBJ2-1	TGTGCCATCAGTGAGCCGACTAGCGGGAGGGGCAATGAGCAGTTCTTC	CAISEPTSGRGNEQFF
TRBV27	many	NA	TRBJ2-7	TGTGCCAGCAGTCCTCCCGTTACAGCCCCCTACGAGCAGTACTTC	CASSPPVTAPYEQYF
TRBV12-3/TRBV12-4	many	TRBD1	TRBJ2-1	TGTGCCAGCAGCTCCGGGACAGGGCTGAATGAGCAGTTCTTC	CASSSGTGLNEQFF
TRBV6-5	many	TRBD1	TRBJ1-4	TGTGCCAGCAGTTACTCGACGGACAGGGTGACAACTAATGAAAAACTGTTTTTT	CASSYSTDRVTTNEKLFF
TRBV27	many	TRBD1	TRBJ1-3	TGTGCCAGCAGCTCGGAGGGACAGGGTGGCCTCCGTGGAAACACCATATATTTT	CASSSEGQGGLRGNTIYF
TRBV20-1	many	NA	TRBJ2-3	TGCAGTGCTAGCGGGAGCACAGATACGCAGTATTTT	CSASGSTDTQYF
TRBV9	many	TRBD1	TRBJ2-7	TGTGCCAGCAGCGTAGATGGTGAGGGGACAGGGACCTACGAGCAGTACTTC	CASSVDGEGTGTYEQYF
TRBV28	NA	NA	TRBJ1-2	TGTGCCAGCAGTTTCTCCACAGGAATCTACGGCTACACCTTC	CASSFSTGIYGYTF
TRBV20-1	many	NA	TRBJ1-1	TGCAGTGCTAGTCAGCGGGGCTGGGCCACTGAAGCTTTCTTT	CSASQRGWATEAFF
TRBV12-3/TRBV12-4	many	NA	TRBJ1-1	TGTGCCAGCAGTTCCTGGTTCACTGAAGCTTTCTTT	CASSSWFTEAFF
TRBV7-2	many	NA	TRBJ2-1	TGTGCCAGCAGCTTAGCGGAGTACTCCTACAATGAGCAGTTCTTC	CASSLAEYSYNEQFF
TRBV7-3	many	TRBD2	TRBJ2-1	TGTGCCAGCAGCTCGTCTCTAGCGGGGGCCTACAATGAGCAGTTCTTC	CASSSSLAGAYNEQFF
TRBV12-3/TRBV12-4	many	NA	TRBJ1-1	TGTGCCAGCGCATGGGGGAACACTGAAGCTTTCTTT	CASAWGNTEAFF
TRBV30	NA	NA	TRBJ1-2	TGTGCCTGGATCCGCCGTGGGCTCGACTATGGCTACACCTTC	CAWIRRGLDYGYTF
TRBV7-6	many	NA	TRBJ2-1	TGTGCCAGCAGCTTACGGGCCGGGTCCACCGAGCAGTTCTTC	CASSLRAGSTEQFF
TRBV20-1	NA	NA	TRBJ1-1	TGCAGTGCTAGAGATCTGCAGCAAGGGATGAACACTGAAGCTTTCTTT	CSARDLQQGMNTEAFF
TRBV6-1	many	TRBD2	TRBJ2-1	TGTGCCAGCAGTGAAGTAGCGGGCGAGCAGTTCTTC	CASSEVAGEQFF
TRBV29-1	many	TRBD1	TRBJ1-5	TGCAGCGTGAGGACAGGGGATCAGCCCCAGCATTTT	CSVRTGDQPQHF
TRBV7-3	NA	TRBD1	TRBJ1-2	TGTGCCAGCAGCTTAACGACAGGGGAAGGCTACACCTTC	CASSLTTGEGYTF
TRBV20-1	NA	NA	TRBJ1-3	TGCAGTGCTAGGCATCCCCGCTCTGGAAACACCATATATTTT	CSARHPRSGNTIYF
TRBV3-1	many	NA	TRBJ1-2	TGTGCCAGCAGCCAAACAGCCCGCGGCTACACCTTC	CASSQTARGYTF
TRBV20-1	many	TRBD2	TRBJ2-3	TGCAGTGCTAGAGATCCCGGACTAGCAGAAGATACGCAGTATTTT	CSARDPGLAEDTQYF
TRBV7-2	many	NA	TRBJ1-5	TGTGCCAGCAGCTTAGAGTACGGGAATCAGCCCCAGCATTTT	CASSLEYGNQPQHF
TRBV4-3	many	TRBD2	TRBJ2-1	TGCGCCAGCAGCCAAGATCCTGGACTAGCGCCTGGGGGCTCCTACAATGAGCAGTTCTTC	CASSQDPGLAPGGSYNEQFF
TRBV20-1	many	NA	TRBJ2-7	TGCAGTGCTAGGGGCAGGGACTTCTCCTACGAGCAGTACTTC	CSARGRDFSYEQYF
TRBV12-3/TRBV12-4	many	TRBD1	TRBJ2-1	TGTGCCAGCAGCCTGGACAGGGGAGTCTACAATGAGCAGTTCTTC	CASSLDRGVYNEQFF
TRBV18	many	TRBD2	TRBJ2-7	TGTGCCAGCTCACCGGGAGGGAGCGGGGTATTCGAGCAGTACTTC	CASSPGGSGVFEQYF
TRBV12-3/TRBV12-4	few	NA	TRBJ1-1	TGTGCCAGCAGTTTCAGGGCAGGAACGAACACTGAAGCTTTCTTT	CASSFRAGTNTEAFF
TRBV4-3	many	NA	TRBJ2-7	TGCGCCAGCAGCCGAGAAGAAGGGGCATACGAGCAGTACTTC	CASSREEGAYEQYF
TRBV4-2	many	NA	TRBJ1-2	TGTGCCAGCAGCCGGGGTGCGGTGACGAGTGTATCGGATGGCTACACCTTC	CASSRGAVTSVSDGYTF
TRBV27	many	NA	TRBJ2-2	TGTGCCAGCCGGAGGGGGTTGCGGTTCGCCCCCGGGGAGCTGTTTTTT	CASRRGLRFAPGELFF
TRBV18	many	NA	TRBJ1-1	TGTGCCAGCTCGGATACAGGGTTAGGGACTGAAGCTTTCTTT	CASSDTGLGTEAFF